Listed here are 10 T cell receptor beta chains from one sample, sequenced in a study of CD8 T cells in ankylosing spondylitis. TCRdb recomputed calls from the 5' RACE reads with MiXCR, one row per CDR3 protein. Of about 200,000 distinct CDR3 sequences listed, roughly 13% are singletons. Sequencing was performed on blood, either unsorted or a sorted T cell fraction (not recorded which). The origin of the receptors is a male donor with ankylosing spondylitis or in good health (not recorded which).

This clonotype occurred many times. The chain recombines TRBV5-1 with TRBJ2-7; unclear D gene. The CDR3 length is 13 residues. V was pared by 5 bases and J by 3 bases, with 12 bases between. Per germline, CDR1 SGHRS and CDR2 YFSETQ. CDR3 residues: CASSFGLDYEQYF. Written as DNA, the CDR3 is TGCGCCAGCAGTTTTGGATTAGACTACGAGCAGTACTTC.

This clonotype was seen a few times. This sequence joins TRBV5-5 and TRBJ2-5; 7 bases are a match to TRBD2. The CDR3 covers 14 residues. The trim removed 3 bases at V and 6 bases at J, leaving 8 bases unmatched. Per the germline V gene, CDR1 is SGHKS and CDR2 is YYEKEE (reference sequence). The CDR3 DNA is TGTGCCAGCAGCTATTGGACTAGAGGGAAGACCCAGTACTTC. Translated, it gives CASSYWTRGKTQYF.

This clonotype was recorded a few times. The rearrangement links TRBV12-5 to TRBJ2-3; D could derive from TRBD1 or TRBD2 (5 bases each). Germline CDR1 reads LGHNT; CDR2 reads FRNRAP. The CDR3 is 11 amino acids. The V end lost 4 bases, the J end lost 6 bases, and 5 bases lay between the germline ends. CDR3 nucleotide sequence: TGTGCTAGTGGTTGGGGGGATACGCAGTATTTT. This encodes CASGWGDTQYF.

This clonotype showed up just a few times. The CDR3: CSARARDVSSYEQYF. In DNA form, the CDR3 reads TGCAGTGCTAGAGCCCGGGACGTTAGCTCCTACGAGCAGTACTTC. This chain joins TRBV20-1 and TRBJ2-7, with D perhaps TRBD1 or TRBD2 (5 bases each). The germline V gene has CDR1 DFQATT and CDR2 SNEGSKA (reference sequence). With 1 base removed from V and 0 bases from J, the gap between germline ends came to 13 bases. The CDR3 runs to 15 residues.

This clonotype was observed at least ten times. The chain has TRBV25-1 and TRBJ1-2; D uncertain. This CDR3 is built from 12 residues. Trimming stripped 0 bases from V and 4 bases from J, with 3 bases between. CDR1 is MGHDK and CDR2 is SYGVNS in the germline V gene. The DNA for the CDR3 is TGTGCCAGCAGTGAATATTCCTATGGCTACACCTTC. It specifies CASSEYSYGYTF.

Here the CDR3 reads CSAPLISRWTDIYGYTF. CDR3 sequence (DNA): TGCAGTGCTCCCCTCATATCACGTTGGACAGATATCTATGGCTACACCTTC. This chain connects TRBV20-1 to TRBJ1-2; a possible D gene is TRBD1 (6 bases). Germline CDR1 reads DFQATT; CDR2 reads SNEGSKA (reference sequence). The CDR3 is 17 residues long. Trimming took 5 bases from V and 4 from J, leaving 26 bases between them.

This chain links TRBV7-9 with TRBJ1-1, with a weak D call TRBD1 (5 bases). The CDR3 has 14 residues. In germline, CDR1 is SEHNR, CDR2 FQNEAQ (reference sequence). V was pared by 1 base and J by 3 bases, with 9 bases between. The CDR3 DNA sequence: TGTGCCAGCAGCTTAGGGGGGTCCCACACTGAAGCTTTCTTT. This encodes CASSLGGSHTEAFF.

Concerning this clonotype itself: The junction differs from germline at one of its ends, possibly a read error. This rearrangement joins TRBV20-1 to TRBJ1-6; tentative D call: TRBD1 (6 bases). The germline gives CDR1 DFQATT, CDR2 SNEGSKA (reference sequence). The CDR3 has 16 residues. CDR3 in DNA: TGCTGTGCTAGAGATGGAAGGGGGGGCGAAAATTCACCCCTCCACTTT. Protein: CCARDGRGGENSPLHF.

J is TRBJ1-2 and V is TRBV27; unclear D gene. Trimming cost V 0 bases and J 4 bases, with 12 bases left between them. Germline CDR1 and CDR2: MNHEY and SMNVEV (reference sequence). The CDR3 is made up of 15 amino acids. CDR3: CASSLSRVGGYGYTF. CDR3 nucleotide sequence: TGTGCCAGCAGTTTATCGAGGGTTGGAGGCTATGGCTACACCTTC.

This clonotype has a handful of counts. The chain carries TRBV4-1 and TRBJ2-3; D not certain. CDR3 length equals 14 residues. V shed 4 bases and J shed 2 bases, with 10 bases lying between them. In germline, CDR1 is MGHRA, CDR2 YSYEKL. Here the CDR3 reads CASSPSSYTDTQYF. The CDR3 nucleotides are TGCGCCAGCAGCCCATCCTCATACACAGATACGCAGTATTTT.